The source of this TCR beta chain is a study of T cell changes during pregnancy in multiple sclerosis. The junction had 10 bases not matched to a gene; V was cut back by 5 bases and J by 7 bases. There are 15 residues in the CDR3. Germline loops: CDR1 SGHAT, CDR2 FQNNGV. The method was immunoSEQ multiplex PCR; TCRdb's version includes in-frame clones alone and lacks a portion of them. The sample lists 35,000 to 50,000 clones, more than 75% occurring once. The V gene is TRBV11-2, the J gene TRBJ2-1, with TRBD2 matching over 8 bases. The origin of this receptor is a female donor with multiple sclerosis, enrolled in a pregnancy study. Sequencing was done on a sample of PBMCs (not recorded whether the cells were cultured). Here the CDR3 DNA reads TGTGCCAGCAGCCCCCCCGGGACTAGTGCAAATGAGCAGTTCTTC. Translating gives CASSPPGTSANEQFF.